This T cell receptor (beta chain) stems from a study of resident and recirculating memory T cells in vitiligo. V shed 7 bases and J shed 3 bases, with 10 bases lying between them. Germline V gene data show CDR1 as SGHTA and CDR2 as FQGNSA. This CDR3 comprises 12 residues. Method: immunoSEQ multiplex PCR; TCRdb's copy keeps in-frame clones and lacks some. The sample has 75,000 to 95,000 clones; under 95% are singletons. Study-wide findings and caveats: Sequences differed between biopsy sites and patients, suggesting private specificity.

Patients who had received treatment within the previous three months were excluded. Notes on this clone: Its target is unknown.

The sequence came from a male donor with vitiligo. Source material: blood. This chain connects TRBV7-2 to TRBJ2-7; D not resolved. DNA of the CDR3: TGTGCCAGCAACGCCTACGGCTACGAGCAGTACTTC. As protein: CASNAYGYEQYF.